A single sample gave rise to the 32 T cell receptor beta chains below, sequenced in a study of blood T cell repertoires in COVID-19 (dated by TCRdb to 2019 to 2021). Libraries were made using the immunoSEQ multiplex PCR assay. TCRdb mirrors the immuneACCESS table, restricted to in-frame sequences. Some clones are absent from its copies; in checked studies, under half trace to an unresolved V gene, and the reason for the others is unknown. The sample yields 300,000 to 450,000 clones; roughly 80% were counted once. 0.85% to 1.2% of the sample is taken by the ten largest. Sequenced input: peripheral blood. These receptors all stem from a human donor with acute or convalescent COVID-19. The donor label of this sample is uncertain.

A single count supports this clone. CDR3 sequence reads: CASSLLTQETQYF. CDR3 sequence (DNA): TGTGCCAGCTCATTACTTACCCAAGAGACCCAGTACTTC. The chain links TRBV18 to TRBJ2-5; D call uncertain. CDR1 KGHSH and CDR2 LQKENI come from the germline V gene. The CDR3 length is 13 residues. Trimming removed 5 bases at V and 1 base at J, with 8 bases between.

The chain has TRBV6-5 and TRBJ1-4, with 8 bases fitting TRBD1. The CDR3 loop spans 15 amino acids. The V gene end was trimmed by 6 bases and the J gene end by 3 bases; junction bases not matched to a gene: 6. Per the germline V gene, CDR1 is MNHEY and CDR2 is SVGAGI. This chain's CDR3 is CASSLGQGPNEKLFF. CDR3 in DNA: TGTGCCAGCAGCCTCGGACAGGGCCCTAATGAAAAACTGTTTTTT.

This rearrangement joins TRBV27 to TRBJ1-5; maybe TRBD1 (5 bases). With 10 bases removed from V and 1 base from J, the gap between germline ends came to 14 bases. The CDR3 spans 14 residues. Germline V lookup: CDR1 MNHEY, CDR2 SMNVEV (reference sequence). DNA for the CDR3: TGTGCCACTGGGAGGCAGGGCAGCAATCAGCCCCAGCATTTT. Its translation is CATGRQGSNQPQHF.

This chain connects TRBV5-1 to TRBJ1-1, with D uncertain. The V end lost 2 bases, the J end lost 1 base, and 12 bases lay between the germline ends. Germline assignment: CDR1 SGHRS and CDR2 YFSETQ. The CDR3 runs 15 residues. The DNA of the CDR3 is TGCGCCAGCAGCTTTGGCCGGGCGGGGAACACTGAAGCTTTCTTT. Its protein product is CASSFGRAGNTEAFF.

CDR3 in DNA: TGTGCCAGCTCCCACACTAGCGCTTCCTACAATGAGCAGTTCTTC. It translates to CASSHTSASYNEQFF. The chain carries TRBV18 and TRBJ2-1, with 7 bases lining up with TRBD2. Per the germline V gene, CDR1 is KGHSH and CDR2 is LQKENI. With V trimmed by 6 bases and J by 1 base, 6 bases remained unmatched. This CDR3 region has 15 residues.

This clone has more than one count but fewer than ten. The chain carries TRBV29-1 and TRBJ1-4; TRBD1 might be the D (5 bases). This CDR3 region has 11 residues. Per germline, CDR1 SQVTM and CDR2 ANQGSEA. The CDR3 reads CGGGYNEKLFF. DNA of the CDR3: TGCGGCGGGGGATATAATGAAAAACTGTTTTTT.

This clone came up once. CDR3 DNA: TGTGCCAGCGGAAACAGGGTGGATGGCTACACCTTC. Amino acids: CASGNRVDGYTF. The chain is built from TRBV28 and TRBJ1-2; D perhaps matches TRBD1 (6 bases). With 8 bases removed from V and 6 bases from J, the gap between germline ends came to 13 bases. This CDR3 comprises 12 residues. From germline, CDR1 is MDHEN and CDR2 SYDVKM.

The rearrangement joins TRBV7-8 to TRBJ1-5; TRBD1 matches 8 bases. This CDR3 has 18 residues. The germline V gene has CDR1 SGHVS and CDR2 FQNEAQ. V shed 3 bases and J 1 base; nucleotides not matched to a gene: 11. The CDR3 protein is CASSFLLAGGGSNQPQHF. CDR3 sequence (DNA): TGTGCCAGCAGCTTCCTCCTCGCAGGGGGCGGGAGCAATCAGCCCCAGCATTTT.

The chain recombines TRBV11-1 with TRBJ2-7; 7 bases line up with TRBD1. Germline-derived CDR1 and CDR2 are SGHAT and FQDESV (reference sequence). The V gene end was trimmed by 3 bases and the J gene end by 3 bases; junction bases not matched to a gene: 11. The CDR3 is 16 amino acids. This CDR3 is CASSFPPSGTDYEQYF. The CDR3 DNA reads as TGTGCCAGCAGCTTTCCACCCTCCGGGACAGACTACGAGCAGTACTTC. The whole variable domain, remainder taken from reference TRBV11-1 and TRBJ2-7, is EAEVAQSPRYKITEKSQAVAFWCDPISGHATLYWYRQILGQGPELLVQFQDESVVDDSQLPKDRFSAERLKGVDSTLKIQPAELGDSAMYLCASSFPPSGTDYEQYFGPGTRLTVT.

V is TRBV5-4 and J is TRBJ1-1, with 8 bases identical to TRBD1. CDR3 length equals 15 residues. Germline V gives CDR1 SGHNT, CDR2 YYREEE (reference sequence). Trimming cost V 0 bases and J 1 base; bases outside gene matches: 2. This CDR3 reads CASSLGGTGNTEAFF. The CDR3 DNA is TGTGCCAGCAGCTTGGGCGGGACAGGGAACACTGAAGCTTTCTTT.

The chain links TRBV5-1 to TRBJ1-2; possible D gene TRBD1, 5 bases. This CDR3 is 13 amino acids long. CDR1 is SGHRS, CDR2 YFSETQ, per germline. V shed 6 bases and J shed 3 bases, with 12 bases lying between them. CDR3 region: CASKAGSDYGYTF. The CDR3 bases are TGCGCCAGCAAGGCAGGGTCGGACTATGGCTACACCTTC. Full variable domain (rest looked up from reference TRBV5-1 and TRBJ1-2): KAGVTQTPRYLIKTRGQQVTLSCSPISGHRSVSWYQQTPGQGLQFLFEYFSETQRNKGNFPGRFSGRQFSNSRSEMNVSTLELGDSALYLCASKAGSDYGYTFGSGTRLTVV.

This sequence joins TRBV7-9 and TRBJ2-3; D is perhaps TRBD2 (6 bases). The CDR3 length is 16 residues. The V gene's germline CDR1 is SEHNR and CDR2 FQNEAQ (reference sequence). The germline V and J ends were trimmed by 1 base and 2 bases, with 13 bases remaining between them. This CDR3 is CASSLVEAGPTDTQYF. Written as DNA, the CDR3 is TGTGCCAGCAGCTTAGTAGAGGCGGGACCCACAGATACGCAGTATTTT.

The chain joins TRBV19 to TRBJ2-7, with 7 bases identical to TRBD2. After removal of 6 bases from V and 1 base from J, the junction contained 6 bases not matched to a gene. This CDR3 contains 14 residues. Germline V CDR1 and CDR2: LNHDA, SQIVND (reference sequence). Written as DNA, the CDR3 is TGTGCCAGTAGCGACGGGGGGATGTCCTACGAGCAGTACTTC. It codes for CASSDGGMSYEQYF.

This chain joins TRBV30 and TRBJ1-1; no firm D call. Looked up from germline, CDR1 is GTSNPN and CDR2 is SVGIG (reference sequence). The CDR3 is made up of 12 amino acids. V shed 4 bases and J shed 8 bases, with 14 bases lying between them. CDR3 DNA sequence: TGTGCCTGGAATACCATCGGGGAAGAAGCTTTCTTT. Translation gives CAWNTIGEEAFF.

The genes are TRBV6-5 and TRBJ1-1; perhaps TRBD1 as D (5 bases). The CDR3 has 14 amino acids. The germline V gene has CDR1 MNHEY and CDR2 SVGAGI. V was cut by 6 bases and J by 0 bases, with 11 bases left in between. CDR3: CASRTRVMNTEAFF. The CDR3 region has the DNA TGTGCCAGCAGAACCAGGGTTATGAACACTGAAGCTTTCTTT.

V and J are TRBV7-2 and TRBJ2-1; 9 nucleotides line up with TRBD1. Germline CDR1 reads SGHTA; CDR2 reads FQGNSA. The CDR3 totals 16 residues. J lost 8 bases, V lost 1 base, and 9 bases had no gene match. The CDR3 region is CASSLGGGQGLYEQFF. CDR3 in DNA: TGTGCCAGCAGCTTAGGGGGGGGACAGGGTTTATATGAGCAGTTCTTC.

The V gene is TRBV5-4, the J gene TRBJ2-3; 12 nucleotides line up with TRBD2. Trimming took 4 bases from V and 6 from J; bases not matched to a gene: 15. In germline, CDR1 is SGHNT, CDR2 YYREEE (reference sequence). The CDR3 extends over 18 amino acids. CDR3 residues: CASSATPSGRAGWDTQYF. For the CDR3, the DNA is TGTGCCAGCAGCGCGACCCCTAGCGGGAGGGCCGGATGGGATACGCAGTATTTT. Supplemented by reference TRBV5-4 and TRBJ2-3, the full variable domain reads ETGVTQSPTHLIKTRGQQVTLRCSSQSGHNTVSWYQQALGQGPQFIFQYYREEENGRGNFPPRFSGLQFPNYSSELNVNALELDDSALYLCASSATPSGRAGWDTQYFGPGTRLTVL.

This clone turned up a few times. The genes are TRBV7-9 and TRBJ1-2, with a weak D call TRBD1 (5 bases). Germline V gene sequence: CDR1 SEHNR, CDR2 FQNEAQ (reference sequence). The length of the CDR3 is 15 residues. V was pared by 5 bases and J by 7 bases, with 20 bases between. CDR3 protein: CASSPEYPGVGGYTF. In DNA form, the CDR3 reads TGTGCCAGCAGCCCAGAGTATCCGGGGGTCGGTGGCTACACCTTC.

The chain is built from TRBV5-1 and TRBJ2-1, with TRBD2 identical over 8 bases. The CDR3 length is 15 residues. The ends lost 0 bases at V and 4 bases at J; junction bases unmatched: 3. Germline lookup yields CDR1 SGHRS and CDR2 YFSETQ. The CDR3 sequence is CASSLVRGGYNEQFF. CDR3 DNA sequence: TGCGCCAGCAGCTTGGTCCGGGGGGGATACAATGAGCAGTTCTTC. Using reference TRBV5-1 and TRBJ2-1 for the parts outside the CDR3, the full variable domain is KAGVTQTPRYLIKTRGQQVTLSCSPISGHRSVSWYQQTPGQGLQFLFEYFSETQRNKGNFPGRFSGRQFSNSRSEMNVSTLELGDSALYLCASSLVRGGYNEQFFGPGTRLTVL.

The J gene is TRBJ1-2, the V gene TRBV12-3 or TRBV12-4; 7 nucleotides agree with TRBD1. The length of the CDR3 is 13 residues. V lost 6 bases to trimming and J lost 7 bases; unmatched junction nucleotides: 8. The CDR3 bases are TGTGCCAGCAGCTTGACAGGGATGAGTGGCTACACCTTC. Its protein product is CASSLTGMSGYTF.

The CDR3 protein is CASSGGSGQRERADTQYF. Written as DNA, the CDR3 is TGTGCCAGCAGTGGGGGGTCCGGTCAGCGGGAGAGGGCAGATACGCAGTATTTT. The chain combines TRBV2 with TRBJ2-3, with 8 bases matching TRBD2. The germline CDR1 and CDR2 sequences are SNHLY and FYNNEI. CDR3 length: 18 residues. V was clipped by 4 bases and J by 4 bases; unmatched bases: 16.

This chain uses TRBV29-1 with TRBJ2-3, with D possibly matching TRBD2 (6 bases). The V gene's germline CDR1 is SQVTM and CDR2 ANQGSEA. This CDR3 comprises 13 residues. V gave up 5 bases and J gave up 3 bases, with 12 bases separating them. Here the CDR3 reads CSVSRDSTDTQYF. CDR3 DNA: TGCAGCGTTAGCCGGGACTCAACAGATACGCAGTATTTT.

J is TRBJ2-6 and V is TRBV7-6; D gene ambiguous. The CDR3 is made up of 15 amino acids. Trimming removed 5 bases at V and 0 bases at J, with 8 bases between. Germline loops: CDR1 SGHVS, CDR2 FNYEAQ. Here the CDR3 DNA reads TGTGCCAGCAGCCACGGCGGCTCTGGGGCCAACGTCCTGACTTTC. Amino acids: CASSHGGSGANVLTF.

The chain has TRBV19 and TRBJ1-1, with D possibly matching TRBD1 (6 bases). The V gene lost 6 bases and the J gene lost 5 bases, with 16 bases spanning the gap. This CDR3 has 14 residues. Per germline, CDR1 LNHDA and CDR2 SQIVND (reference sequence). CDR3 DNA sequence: TGTGCCAGTAGCGGTAAGGGGGTCCGGACTGAAGCTTTCTTT. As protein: CASSGKGVRTEAFF.

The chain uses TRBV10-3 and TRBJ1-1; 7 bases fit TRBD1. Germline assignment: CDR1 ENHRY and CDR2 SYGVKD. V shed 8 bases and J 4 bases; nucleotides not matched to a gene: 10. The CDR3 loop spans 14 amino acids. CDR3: CAIAEGAGGTEAFF. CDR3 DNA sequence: TGTGCCATCGCGGAGGGGGCGGGGGGCACTGAAGCTTTCTTT.

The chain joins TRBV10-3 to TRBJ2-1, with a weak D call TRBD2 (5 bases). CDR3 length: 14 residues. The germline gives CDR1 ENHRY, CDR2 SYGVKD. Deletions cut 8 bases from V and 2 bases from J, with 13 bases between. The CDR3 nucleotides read TGTGCCATCGCCCCAACTAGTCCCTACAATGAGCAGTTCTTC. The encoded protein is CAIAPTSPYNEQFF.

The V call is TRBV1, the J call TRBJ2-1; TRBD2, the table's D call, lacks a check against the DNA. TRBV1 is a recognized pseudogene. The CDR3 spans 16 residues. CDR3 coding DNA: TGCACCAGCAGCCATGACGGACTAGCGGAGGAGAATGAGCAGTTCTTC. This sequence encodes CTSSHDGLAEENEQFF.

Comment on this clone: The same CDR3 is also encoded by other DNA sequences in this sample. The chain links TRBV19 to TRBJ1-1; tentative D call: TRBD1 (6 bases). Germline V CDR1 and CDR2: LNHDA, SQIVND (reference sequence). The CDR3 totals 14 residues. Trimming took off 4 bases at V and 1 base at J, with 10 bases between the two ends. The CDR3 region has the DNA TGTGCCAGTAGTACGATACAGGGGAACACTGAAGCTTTCTTT. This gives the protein CASSTIQGNTEAFF.

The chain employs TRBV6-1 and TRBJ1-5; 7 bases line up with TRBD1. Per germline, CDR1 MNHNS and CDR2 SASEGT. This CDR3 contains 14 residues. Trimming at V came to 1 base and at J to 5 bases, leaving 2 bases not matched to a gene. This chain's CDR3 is CASSEVGQYQPQHF. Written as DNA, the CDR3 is TGTGCCAGCAGTGAAGTGGGACAGTATCAGCCCCAGCATTTT.

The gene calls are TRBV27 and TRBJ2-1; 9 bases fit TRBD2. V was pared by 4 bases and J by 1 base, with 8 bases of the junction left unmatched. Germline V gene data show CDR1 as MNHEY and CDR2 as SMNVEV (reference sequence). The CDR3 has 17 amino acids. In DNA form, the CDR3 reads TGTGCCAGCAGTTATAGCGGGAGTCAGGTTTCCTACAATGAGCAGTTCTTC. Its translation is CASSYSGSQVSYNEQFF.

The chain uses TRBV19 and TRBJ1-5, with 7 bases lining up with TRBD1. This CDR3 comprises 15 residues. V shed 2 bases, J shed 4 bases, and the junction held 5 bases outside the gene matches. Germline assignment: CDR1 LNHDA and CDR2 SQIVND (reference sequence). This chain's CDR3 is CASSITTGLNQPQHF. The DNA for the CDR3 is TGTGCCAGTAGTATAACGACAGGGCTTAATCAGCCCCAGCATTTT.

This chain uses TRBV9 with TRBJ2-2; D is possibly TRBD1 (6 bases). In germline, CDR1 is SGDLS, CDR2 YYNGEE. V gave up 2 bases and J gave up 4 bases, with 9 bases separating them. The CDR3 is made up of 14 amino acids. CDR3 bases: TGTGCCAGCAGCGTTCCGGACAGCACCGGGGAGCTGTTTTTT. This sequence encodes CASSVPDSTGELFF.